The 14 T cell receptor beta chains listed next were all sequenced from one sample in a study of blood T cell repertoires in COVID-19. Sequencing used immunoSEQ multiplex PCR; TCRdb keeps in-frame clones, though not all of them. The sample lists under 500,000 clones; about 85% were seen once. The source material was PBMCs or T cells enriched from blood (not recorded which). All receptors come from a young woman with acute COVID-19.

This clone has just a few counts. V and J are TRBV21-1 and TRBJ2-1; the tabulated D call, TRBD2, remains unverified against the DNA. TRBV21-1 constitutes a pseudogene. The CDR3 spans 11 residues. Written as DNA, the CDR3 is TGTGCCAGAGGGAGGATCAATGAGCAGTTCTTC. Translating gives CARGRINEQFF.

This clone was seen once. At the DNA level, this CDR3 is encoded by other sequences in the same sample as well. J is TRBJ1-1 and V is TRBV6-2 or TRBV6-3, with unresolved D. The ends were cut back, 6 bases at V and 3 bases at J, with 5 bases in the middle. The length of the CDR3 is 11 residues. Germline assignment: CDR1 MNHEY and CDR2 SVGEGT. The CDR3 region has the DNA TGTGCCAGCAGCTCTTACACTGAAGCTTTCTTT. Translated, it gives CASSSYTEAFF.

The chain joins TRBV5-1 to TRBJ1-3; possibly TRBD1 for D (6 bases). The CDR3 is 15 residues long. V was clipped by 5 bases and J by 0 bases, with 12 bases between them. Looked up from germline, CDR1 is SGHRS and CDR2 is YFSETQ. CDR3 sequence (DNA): TGCGCCAGCAGAAGGGACACTGACTCTGGAAACACCATATATTTT. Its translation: CASRRDTDSGNTIYF.

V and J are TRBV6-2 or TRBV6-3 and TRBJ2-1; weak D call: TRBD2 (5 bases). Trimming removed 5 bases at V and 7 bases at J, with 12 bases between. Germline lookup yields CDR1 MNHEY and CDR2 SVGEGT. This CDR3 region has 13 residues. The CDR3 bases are TGTGCCAGCAGTACCCAGGCGGGTAATGAGCAGTTCTTC. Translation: CASSTQAGNEQFF.

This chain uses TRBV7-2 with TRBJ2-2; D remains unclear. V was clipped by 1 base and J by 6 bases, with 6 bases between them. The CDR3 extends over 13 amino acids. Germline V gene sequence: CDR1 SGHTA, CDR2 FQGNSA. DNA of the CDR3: TGTGCCAGCAGCTTAGTCTTCGCCGGGGAGCTGTTTTTT. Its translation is CASSLVFAGELFF. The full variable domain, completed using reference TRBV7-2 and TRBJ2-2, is GAGVSQSPSNKVTEKGKDVELRCDPISGHTALYWYRQSLGQGLEFLIYFQGNSAPDKSGLPSDRFSAERTGGSVSTLTIQRTQQEDSAVYLCASSLVFAGELFFGEGSRLTVL.

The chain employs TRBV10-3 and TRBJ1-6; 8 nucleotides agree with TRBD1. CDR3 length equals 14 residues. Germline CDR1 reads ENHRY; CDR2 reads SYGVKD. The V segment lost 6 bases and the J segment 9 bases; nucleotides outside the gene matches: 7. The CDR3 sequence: CAISSGQGGSPLHF. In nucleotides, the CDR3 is TGTGCCATCAGCTCAGGACAGGGAGGTTCACCCCTCCACTTT.

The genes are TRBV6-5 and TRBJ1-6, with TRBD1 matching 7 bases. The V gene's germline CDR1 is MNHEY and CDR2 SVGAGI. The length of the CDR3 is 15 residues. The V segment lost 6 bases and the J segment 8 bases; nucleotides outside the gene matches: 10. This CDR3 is CASSIVGTEDSPLHF. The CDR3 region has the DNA TGTGCCAGCAGCATCGTGGGGACAGAAGATTCACCCCTCCACTTT.

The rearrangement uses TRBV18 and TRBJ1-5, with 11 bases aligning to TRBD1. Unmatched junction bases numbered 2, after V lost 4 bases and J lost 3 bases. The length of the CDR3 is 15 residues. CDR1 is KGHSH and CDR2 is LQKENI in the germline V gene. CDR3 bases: TGTGCCAGCTCACTGGGACAGGGGGACAATCAGCCCCAGCATTTT. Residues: CASSLGQGDNQPQHF.

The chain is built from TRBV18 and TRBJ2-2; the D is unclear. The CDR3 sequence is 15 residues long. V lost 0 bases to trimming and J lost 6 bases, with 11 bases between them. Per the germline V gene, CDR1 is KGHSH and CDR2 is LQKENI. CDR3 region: CASSPPAAAAGELFF. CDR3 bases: TGTGCCAGCTCACCACCGGCGGCCGCCGCCGGGGAGCTGTTTTTT.

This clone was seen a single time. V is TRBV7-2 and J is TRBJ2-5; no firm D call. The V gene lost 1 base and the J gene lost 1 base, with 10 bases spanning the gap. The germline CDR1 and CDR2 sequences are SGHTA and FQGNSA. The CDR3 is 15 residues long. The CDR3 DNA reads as TGTGCCAGCAGCTTAGTGGTGGCTCCCCAAGAGACCCAGTACTTC. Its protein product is CASSLVVAPQETQYF.

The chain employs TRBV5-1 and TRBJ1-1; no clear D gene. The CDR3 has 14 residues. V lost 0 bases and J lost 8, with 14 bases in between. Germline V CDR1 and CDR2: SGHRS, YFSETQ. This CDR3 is CASSLGGVDGEAFF. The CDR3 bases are TGCGCCAGCAGCTTGGGCGGGGTAGATGGGGAAGCTTTCTTT.

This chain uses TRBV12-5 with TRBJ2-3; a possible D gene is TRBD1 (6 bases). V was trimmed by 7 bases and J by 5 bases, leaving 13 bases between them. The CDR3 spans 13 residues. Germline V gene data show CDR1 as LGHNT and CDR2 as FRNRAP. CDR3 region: CASARPRGDTQYF. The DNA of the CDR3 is TGTGCTAGTGCCCGCCCCAGGGGAGATACGCAGTATTTT.

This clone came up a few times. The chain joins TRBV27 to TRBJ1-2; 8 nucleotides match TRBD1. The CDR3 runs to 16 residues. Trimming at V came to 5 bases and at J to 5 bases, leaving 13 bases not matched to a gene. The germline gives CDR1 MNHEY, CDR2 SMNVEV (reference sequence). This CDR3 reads CASSTLDRALNYGYTF. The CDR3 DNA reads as TGTGCCAGCAGTACACTGGACAGGGCACTAAATTATGGCTACACCTTC.

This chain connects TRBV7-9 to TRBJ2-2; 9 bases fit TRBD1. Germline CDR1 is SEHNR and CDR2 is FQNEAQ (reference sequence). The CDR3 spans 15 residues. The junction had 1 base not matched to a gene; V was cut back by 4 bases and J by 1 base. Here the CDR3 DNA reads TGTGCCAGCAGCTGGGGACAGGGGAACACCGGGGAGCTGTTTTTT. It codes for CASSWGQGNTGELFF.